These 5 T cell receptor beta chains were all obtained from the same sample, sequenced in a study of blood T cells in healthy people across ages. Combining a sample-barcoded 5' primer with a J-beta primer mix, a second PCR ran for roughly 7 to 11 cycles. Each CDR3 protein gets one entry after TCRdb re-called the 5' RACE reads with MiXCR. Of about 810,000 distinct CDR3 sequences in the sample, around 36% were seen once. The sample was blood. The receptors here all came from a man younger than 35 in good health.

The CDR3 region is CSARGPPGSPVGTQYF. The CDR3 bases are TGCAGTGCTAGGGGACCTCCGGGGTCCCCGGTGGGTACGCAGTATTTT. This chain connects TRBV20-1 to TRBJ2-3; TRBD1 or TRBD2 may be the D gene (5 bases each). The CDR3 is 16 amino acids. Germline V gene lookup returns CDR1 DFQATT and CDR2 SNEGSKA (reference sequence). The V and J ends lost 3 bases and 8 bases respectively, with 24 bases between them.

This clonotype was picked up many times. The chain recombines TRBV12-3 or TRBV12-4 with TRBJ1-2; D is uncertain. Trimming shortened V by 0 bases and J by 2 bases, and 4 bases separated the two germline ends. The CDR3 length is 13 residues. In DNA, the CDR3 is TGTGCCAGCAGTTTAGCGCCAAACTATGGCTACACCTTC. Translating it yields CASSLAPNYGYTF.

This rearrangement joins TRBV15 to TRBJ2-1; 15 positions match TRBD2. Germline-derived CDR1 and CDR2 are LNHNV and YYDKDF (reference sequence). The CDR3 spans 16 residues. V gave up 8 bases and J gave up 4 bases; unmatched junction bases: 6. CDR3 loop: CATLPGLAGGYNEQFF. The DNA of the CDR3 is TGTGCCACCCTCCCCGGACTAGCGGGGGGGTACAATGAGCAGTTCTTC.

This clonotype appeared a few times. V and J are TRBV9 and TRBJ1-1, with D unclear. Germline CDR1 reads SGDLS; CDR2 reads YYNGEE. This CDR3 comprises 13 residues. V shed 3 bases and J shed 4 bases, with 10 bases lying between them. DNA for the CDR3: TGTGCCAGCAGCGAGAATCTGGGCACTGAAGCTTTCTTT. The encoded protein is CASSENLGTEAFF.

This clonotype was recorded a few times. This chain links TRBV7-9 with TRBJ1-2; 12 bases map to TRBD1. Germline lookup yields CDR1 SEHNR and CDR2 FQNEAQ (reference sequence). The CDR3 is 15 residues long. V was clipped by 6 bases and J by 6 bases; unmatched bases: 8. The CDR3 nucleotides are TGTGCCAGCAGTTCCCTCCGGGACAGGGGGCATGGCTACACCTTC. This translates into CASSSLRDRGHGYTF.